Below, 18 T cell receptor beta chains from the same sample are listed, as sequenced in a study of glioma-infiltrating T cells after dendritic cell vaccination. Time point indicated: after dendritic cell vaccination, including at tumor progression/relapse. TCRdb keeps only in-frame clones here, not all; method: immunoSEQ multiplex PCR. Altogether 99,000 or so clones are present, 65% to 85% being singletons, with the ten largest covering about 5.5%. The source was blood, collected after dendritic cell vaccination. These receptors all stem from a human donor with glioblastoma.

The J gene is TRBJ2-7, the V gene TRBV14, with a weak D call TRBD1 (5 bases). Germline CDR1 reads SGHDN; CDR2 reads FVKESK. The CDR3 length is 12 residues. The V end lost 6 bases, the J end lost 0 bases, and 6 bases lay between the germline ends. The DNA of the CDR3 is TGTGCCAGCAGAGGGGACTCCTACGAGCAGTACTTC. Translation gives CASRGDSYEQYF.

The chain links TRBV4-1 to TRBJ2-7, with TRBD2 matching 7 bases. Trimming at V came to 1 base and at J to 0 bases, leaving 9 bases not matched to a gene. Germline V CDR1 and CDR2: MGHRA, YSYEKL. The CDR3 consists of 17 residues. CDR3 in DNA: TGCGCCAGCAGCCAAGTGGGAGTAGCGGGCCTCTCCTACGAGCAGTACTTC. Protein: CASSQVGVAGLSYEQYF.

This sequence joins TRBV28 and TRBJ1-2, with D perhaps TRBD1 (5 bases). Germline CDR1 and CDR2: MDHEN and SYDVKM. The CDR3 length is 14 residues. Trimming took 7 bases from V and 4 from J, leaving 16 bases between them. The CDR3 reads CASTTPGRGYGYTF. Written as DNA, the CDR3 is TGTGCCAGCACTACTCCAGGGAGGGGCTATGGCTACACCTTC.

The genes are TRBV18 and TRBJ2-2; tentative D call: TRBD2 (6 bases). CDR3 length equals 15 residues. V lost 6 bases, J lost 2 bases, and 13 bases lay in between. Germline V CDR1 and CDR2: KGHSH, LQKENI. CDR3 nucleotide sequence: TGTGCCAGCTCCCCGGGACTCTTAAACACCGGGGAGCTGTTTTTT. It encodes CASSPGLLNTGELFF.

The chain is built from TRBV30 and TRBJ1-6, with 8 bases lining up with TRBD1. V dropped 3 bases and J dropped 10; count of bases not matched to a gene: 11. The germline V gene has CDR1 GTSNPN and CDR2 SVGIG (reference sequence). This CDR3 spans 15 amino acids. The CDR3 bases are TGTGCCTGGAGCCCGACCCAGGGGGCACGGTCACCCCTCCACTTT. Translating gives CAWSPTQGARSPLHF.

The rearrangement joins TRBV5-1 to TRBJ2-7, with 11 bases that match TRBD2. V gave up 4 bases and J gave up 2 bases; unmatched junction bases: 2. The V gene's germline CDR1 is SGHRS and CDR2 YFSETQ. The CDR3 has 14 residues. CDR3 in amino acids: CASSPLAGAYEQYF. The DNA of the CDR3 is TGCGCCAGCAGCCCACTAGCGGGAGCCTACGAGCAGTACTTC.

This clone appeared a few times. This chain uses TRBV5-1 with TRBJ2-3; D gene ambiguous. The germline gives CDR1 SGHRS, CDR2 YFSETQ. The V and J ends lost 5 bases and 5 bases respectively, with 12 bases between them. The CDR3 has 13 residues. Here the CDR3 DNA reads TGCGCCAGCAGTTCGAGGTTCGGAGATACGCAGTATTTT. Protein sequence: CASSSRFGDTQYF.

The chain joins TRBV27 to TRBJ2-2; maybe TRBD2 (5 bases). Germline CDR1 and CDR2: MNHEY and SMNVEV (reference sequence). V was pared by 5 bases and J by 0 bases, with 7 bases between. The CDR3 loop spans 14 amino acids. DNA for the CDR3: TGTGCCAGCAGTCCGGGAACGAACACCGGGGAGCTGTTTTTT. This gives the protein CASSPGTNTGELFF.

The chain links TRBV10-1 to TRBJ2-1, with 14 bases matching TRBD2. The CDR3 is 17 residues long. CDR1 is WNHNN and CDR2 is SYGVQD in the germline V gene (reference sequence). The trim removed 0 bases at V and 4 bases at J, leaving 2 bases unmatched. The CDR3 here is CASSESGTSGGYNEQFF. As DNA, the CDR3 is TGCGCCAGCAGTGAGTCGGGGACTAGCGGGGGATACAATGAGCAGTTCTTC.

The rearrangement uses TRBV30 and TRBJ1-2; D is perhaps TRBD1 (5 bases). Trimming left V 3 bases short and J 4 bases short, with 18 bases between. Germline CDR1 GTSNPN, CDR2 SVGIG (reference sequence). The CDR3 contains 15 residues. This chain's CDR3 is CAWRSLGEGLYGYTF. The DNA of the CDR3 is TGTGCCTGGAGATCCTTAGGCGAGGGACTCTATGGCTACACCTTC.

This chain uses TRBV7-9 with TRBJ2-7; 9 bases are shared with TRBD2. The germline V gene has CDR1 SEHNR and CDR2 FQNEAQ (reference sequence). The CDR3 covers 16 residues. V was clipped by 4 bases and J by 6 bases; unmatched bases: 13. CDR3: CASSSFPGLAESEQYF. DNA of the CDR3: TGTGCCAGCAGCTCCTTCCCGGGACTAGCTGAATCCGAGCAGTACTTC.

There are many counts of this clone. This chain joins TRBV6-1 and TRBJ2-7; D call uncertain. Trimming stripped 6 bases from V and 5 bases from J, with 8 bases between. CDR3 size: 11 residues. Germline lookup yields CDR1 MNHNS and CDR2 SASEGT. The CDR3: CASRIADEQYF. The CDR3 DNA reads TGTGCCAGCAGGATTGCGGACGAGCAGTACTTC.

This clone was detected only a few times. In nucleotides, the CDR3 is TGTGCCAGCAGCTTATTCCTGTACTGGTACTATGGCTACACCTTC. Translation: CASSLFLYWYYGYTF. The chain uses TRBV11-1 and TRBJ1-2; D unclear. The germline CDR1 and CDR2 sequences are SGHAT and FQDESV (reference sequence). Trimming stripped 2 bases from V and 3 bases from J, with 13 bases between. The CDR3 spans 15 residues.

This clone was seen a few times. This sequence joins TRBV18 and TRBJ1-3, with D unresolved. Per germline, CDR1 KGHSH and CDR2 LQKENI. The CDR3 runs 11 residues. Trimming took off 9 bases at V and 8 bases at J, with 11 bases between the two ends. The DNA for the CDR3 is TGTGCCAGTCGCGTAGTGGACACCATATATTTT. Protein: CASRVVDTIYF.

The rearrangement joins TRBV9 to TRBJ2-3, with a weak D call TRBD2 (7 bases). The V and J ends lost 3 bases and 2 bases respectively, with 16 bases between them. Germline V gene sequence: CDR1 SGDLS, CDR2 YYNGEE. The CDR3 spans 16 residues. For the CDR3, the DNA is TGTGCCAGCAGCGGGGGGGGGCTAGCCAACACAGATACGCAGTATTTT. Protein sequence: CASSGGGLANTDTQYF. The full variable domain, rest sourced from reference TRBV9 and TRBJ2-3, is DSGVTQTPKHLITATGQRVTLRCSPRSGDLSVYWYQQSLDQGLQFLIQYYNGEERAKGNILERFSAQQFPDLHSELNLSSLELGDSALYFCASSGGGLANTDTQYFGPGTRLTVL.

The rearrangement joins TRBV4-2 to TRBJ1-2; 10 nucleotides agree with TRBD1. The CDR3 sequence is 14 residues long. Germline CDR1 LGHNA, CDR2 YNFKEQ. V gave up 3 bases and J gave up 8 bases; unmatched junction bases: 6. The CDR3: CASSQKRTGGGYTF. The CDR3 DNA reads TGTGCCAGCAGCCAGAAAAGGACAGGGGGGGGCTACACCTTC.

The DNA of the CDR3 is TGTGCCAGCAGCGTAGTGGCGCAGGAGAACACCGGGGAGCTGTTTTTT. This encodes CASSVVAQENTGELFF. The chain is built from TRBV9 and TRBJ2-2; D is unresolved. Germline lookup yields CDR1 SGDLS and CDR2 YYNGEE. CDR3 length: 16 amino acids. The germline V and J ends were trimmed by 0 bases and 1 base, with 10 bases remaining between them.

The rearrangement joins TRBV9 to TRBJ2-3, with D perhaps matching TRBD1 (6 bases). The CDR3 has 14 residues. V lost 4 bases to trimming and J lost 4 bases, with 13 bases between them. Germline assignment: CDR1 SGDLS and CDR2 YYNGEE. CDR3 region: CASSPRAGADTQYF. The CDR3 region has the DNA TGTGCCAGCAGCCCGAGAGCAGGGGCAGATACGCAGTATTTT.